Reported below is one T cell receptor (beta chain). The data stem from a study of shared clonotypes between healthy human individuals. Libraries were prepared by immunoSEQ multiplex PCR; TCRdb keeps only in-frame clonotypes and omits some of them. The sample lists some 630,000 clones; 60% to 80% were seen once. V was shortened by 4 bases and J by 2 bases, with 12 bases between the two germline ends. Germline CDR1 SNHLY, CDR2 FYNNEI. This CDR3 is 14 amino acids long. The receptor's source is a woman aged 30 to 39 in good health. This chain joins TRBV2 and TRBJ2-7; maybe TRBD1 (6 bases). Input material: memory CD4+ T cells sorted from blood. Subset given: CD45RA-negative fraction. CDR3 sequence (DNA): TGTGCCAGCAGTGTGGACAGTGTTCCCTACGAGCAGTACTTC. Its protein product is CASSVDSVPYEQYF. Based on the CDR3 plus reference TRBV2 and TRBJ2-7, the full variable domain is EPEVTQTPSHQVTQMGQEVILRCVPISNHLYFYWYRQILGQKVEFLVSFYNNEISEKSEIFDDQFSVERPDGSNFTLKIRSTKLEDSAMYFCASSVDSVPYEQYFGPGTRLTVT.